The present entry profiles one T cell receptor beta chain with its context. The antigen remains unidentified. Via MiXCR, TCRdb re-called the reads, giving one row per CDR3 protein. Of 900,000 to 950,000 distinct CDR3 sequences in the sample, more than 25% were seen once. Trimming took 4 bases from V and 3 from J, leaving 18 bases between them. This CDR3 is built from 16 residues. CDR1 SGDLS and CDR2 YYNGEE come from the germline V gene. The sample comes from a study of T cell repertoires in cytomegalovirus infection. Study-level points and caveats: Across the ex vivo response, the dominant clonotypes were HLA-C-restricted CMV-specific TCR beta clonotypes.

The sample here was cultured CD8+ T cells from PBMCs, taken from culture after CMV antigen stimulation. The clonotype originates from a human donor in good health (CMV status not recorded). Some clones in this sample may be carry-over from other donors' samples. The rearrangement uses TRBV9 and TRBJ2-3, with D possibly TRBD2 on 7 matching bases. The CDR3 sequence is CASSRGGGRKTDTQYF. The CDR3 nucleotides are TGTGCCAGCAGCAGGGGGGGGGGTAGGAAAACAGATACGCAGTATTTT.